This T cell receptor (beta chain) was documented in a study of blood T cell repertoires in COVID-19. From germline, CDR1 is LNHNV and CDR2 YYDKDF (reference sequence). Trimming left V 0 bases short and J 6 bases short, with 12 bases between. The CDR3 is made up of 15 amino acids. As processed by the authors: For nucleated cells, counts were estimated from reference gene primer amplification. Profiled with immunoSEQ multiplex PCR; TCRdb holds only in-frame clones, not every one. Clonal size and the V and J genes are those of that table, whereas D and trimming came from the DNA. The profile shows roughly 250,000 clones, 87% of them singletons.

The chain carries TRBV15 and TRBJ1-5; D is unresolved. The TCR comes from a woman in her twenties or thirties with acute COVID-19. The specimen was PBMCs or T cells enriched from blood (not recorded which). CDR3 amino acids: CATSREPGKIQPQHF. Written as DNA, the CDR3 is TGTGCCACCAGCAGAGAACCGGGGAAGATTCAGCCCCAGCATTTT.